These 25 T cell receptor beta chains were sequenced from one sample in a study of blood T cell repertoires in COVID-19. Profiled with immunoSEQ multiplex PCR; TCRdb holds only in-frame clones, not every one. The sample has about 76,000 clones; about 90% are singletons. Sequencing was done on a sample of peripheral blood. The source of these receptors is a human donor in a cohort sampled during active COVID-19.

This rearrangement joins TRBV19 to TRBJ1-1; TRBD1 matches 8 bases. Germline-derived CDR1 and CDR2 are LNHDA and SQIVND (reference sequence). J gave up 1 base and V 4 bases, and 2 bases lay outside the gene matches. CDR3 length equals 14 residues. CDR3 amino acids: CASSSGQGNTEAFF. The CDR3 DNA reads TGTGCCAGTAGTAGCGGACAGGGGAACACTGAAGCTTTCTTT. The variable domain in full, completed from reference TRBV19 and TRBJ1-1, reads DGGITQSPKYLFRKEGQNVTLSCEQNLNHDAMYWYRQDPGQGLRLIYYSQIVNDFQKGDIAEGYSVSREKKESFPLTVTSAQKNPTAFYLCASSSGQGNTEAFFGQGTRLTVV.

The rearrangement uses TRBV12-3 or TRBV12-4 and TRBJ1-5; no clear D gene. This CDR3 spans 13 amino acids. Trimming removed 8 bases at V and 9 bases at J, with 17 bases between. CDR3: CASVGMDWGPQHF. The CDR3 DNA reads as TGTGCCAGCGTAGGAATGGACTGGGGGCCCCAGCATTTT.

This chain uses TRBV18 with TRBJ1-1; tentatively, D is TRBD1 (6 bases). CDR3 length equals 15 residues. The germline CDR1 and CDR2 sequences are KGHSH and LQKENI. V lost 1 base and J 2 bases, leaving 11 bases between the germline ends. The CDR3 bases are TGTGCCAGCTCACCACTTAGGGGGATAAACACTGAAGCTTTCTTT. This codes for CASSPLRGINTEAFF.

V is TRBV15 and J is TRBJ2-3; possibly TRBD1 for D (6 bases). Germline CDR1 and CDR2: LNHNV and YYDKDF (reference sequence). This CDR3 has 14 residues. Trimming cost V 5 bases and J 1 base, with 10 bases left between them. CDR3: CATSVDSRTDTQYF. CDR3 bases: TGTGCCACCAGCGTGGACAGCCGCACAGATACGCAGTATTTT.

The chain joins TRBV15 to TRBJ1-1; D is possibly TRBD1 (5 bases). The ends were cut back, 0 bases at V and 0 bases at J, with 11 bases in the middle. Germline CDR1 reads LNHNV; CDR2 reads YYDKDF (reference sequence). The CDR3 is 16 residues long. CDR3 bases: TGTGCCACCAGCAGAGATACTGTACAGGTGAACACTGAAGCTTTCTTT. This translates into CATSRDTVQVNTEAFF. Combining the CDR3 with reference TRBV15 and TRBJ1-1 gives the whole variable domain DAMVIQNPRYQVTQFGKPVTLSCSQTLNHNVMYWYQQKSSQAPKLLFHYYDKDFNNEADTPDNFQSRRPNTSFCFLDIRSPGLGDTAMYLCATSRDTVQVNTEAFFGQGTRLTVV.

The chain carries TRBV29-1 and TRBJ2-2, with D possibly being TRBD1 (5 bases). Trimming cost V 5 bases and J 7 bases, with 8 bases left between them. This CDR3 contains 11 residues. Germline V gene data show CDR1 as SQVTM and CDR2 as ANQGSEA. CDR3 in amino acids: CSVLRVGELFF. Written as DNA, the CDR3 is TGCAGCGTTCTCAGGGTCGGGGAGCTGTTTTTT.

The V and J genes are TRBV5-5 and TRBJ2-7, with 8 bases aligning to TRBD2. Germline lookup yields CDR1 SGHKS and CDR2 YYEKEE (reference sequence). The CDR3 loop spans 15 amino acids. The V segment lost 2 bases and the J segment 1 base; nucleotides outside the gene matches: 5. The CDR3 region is CASSLSGGLSYEQYF. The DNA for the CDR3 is TGTGCCAGCAGCTTAAGCGGGGGCCTTTCCTACGAGCAGTACTTC.

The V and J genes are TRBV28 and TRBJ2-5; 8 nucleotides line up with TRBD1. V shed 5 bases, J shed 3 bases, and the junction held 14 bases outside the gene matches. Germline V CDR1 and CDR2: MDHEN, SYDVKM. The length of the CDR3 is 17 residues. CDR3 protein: CASSLKRTGILKETQYF. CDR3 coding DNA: TGTGCCAGCAGTCTTAAACGGACAGGGATCTTGAAAGAGACCCAGTACTTC.

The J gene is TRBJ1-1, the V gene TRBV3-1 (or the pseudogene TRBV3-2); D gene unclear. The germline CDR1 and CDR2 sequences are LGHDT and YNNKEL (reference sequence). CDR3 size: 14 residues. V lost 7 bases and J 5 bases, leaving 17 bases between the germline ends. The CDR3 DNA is TGTGCCAGCACCTTAGATATGGAGTGGACTGAAGCTTTCTTT. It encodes CASTLDMEWTEAFF.

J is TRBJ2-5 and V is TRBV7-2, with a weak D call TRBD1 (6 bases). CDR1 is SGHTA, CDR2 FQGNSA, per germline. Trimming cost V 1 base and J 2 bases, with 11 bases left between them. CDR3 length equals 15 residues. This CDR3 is CASSLGGQPQETQYF. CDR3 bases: TGTGCCAGCAGCTTAGGGGGGCAGCCGCAAGAGACCCAGTACTTC.

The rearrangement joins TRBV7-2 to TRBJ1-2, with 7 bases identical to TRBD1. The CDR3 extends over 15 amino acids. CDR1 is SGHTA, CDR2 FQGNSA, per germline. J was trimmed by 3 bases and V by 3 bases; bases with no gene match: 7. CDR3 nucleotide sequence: TGTGCCAGCAGCTTGGGGGACAGTATTTACTATGGCTACACCTTC. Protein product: CASSLGDSIYYGYTF.

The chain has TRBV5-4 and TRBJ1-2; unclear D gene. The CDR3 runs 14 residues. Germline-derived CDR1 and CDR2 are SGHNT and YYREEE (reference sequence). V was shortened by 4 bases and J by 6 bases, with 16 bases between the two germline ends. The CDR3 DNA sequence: TGTGCCAGCAGCGCGACCAACTCGGGTAATGGCTACACCTTC. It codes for CASSATNSGNGYTF. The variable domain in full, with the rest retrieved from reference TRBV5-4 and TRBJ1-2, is ETGVTQSPTHLIKTRGQQVTLRCSSQSGHNTVSWYQQALGQGPQFIFQYYREEENGRGNFPPRFSGLQFPNYSSELNVNALELDDSALYLCASSATNSGNGYTFGSGTRLTVV.

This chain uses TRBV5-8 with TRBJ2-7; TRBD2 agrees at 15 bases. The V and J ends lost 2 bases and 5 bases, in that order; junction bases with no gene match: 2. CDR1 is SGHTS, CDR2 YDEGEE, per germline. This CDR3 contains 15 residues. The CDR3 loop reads CASSFGLAGGDEQYF. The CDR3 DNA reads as TGTGCCAGCAGCTTCGGACTAGCGGGGGGGGACGAGCAGTACTTC. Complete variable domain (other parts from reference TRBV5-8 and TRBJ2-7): EAGVTQSPTHLIKTRGQQATLRCSPISGHTSVYWYQQALGLGLQFLLWYDEGEERNRGNFPPRFSGRQFPNYSSELNVNALELEDSALYLCASSFGLAGGDEQYFGPGTRLTVT.

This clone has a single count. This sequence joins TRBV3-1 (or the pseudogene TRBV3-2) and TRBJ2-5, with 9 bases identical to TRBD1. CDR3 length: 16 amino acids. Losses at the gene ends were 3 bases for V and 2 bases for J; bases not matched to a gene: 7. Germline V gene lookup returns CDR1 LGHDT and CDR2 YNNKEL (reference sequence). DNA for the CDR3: TGTGCCAGCAGCCACCCCGTAGGGACAGGGCAAGAGACCCAGTACTTC. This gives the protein CASSHPVGTGQETQYF.

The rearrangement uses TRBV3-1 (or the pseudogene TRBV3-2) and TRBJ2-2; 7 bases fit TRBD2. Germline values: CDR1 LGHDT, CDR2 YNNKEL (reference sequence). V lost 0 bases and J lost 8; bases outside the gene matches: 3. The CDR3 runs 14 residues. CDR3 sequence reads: CASSQEGGSGELFF. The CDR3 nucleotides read TGTGCCAGCAGCCAAGAGGGGGGGTCTGGGGAGCTGTTTTTT.

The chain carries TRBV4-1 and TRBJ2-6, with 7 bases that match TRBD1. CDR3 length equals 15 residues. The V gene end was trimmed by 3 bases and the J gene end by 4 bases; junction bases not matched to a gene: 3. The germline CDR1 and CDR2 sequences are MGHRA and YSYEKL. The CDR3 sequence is CASSQTGSGANVLTF. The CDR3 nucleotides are TGCGCCAGCAGCCAGACAGGGTCCGGGGCCAACGTCCTGACTTTC.

CDR3 amino acids: CAWSGGELYEQYF. The CDR3 DNA is TGTGCCTGGAGCGGGGGTGAGCTTTACGAGCAGTACTTC. This chain connects TRBV30 to TRBJ2-7, with D tentatively TRBD2 (6 bases). Germline assignment: CDR1 GTSNPN and CDR2 SVGIG (reference sequence). This CDR3 spans 13 amino acids. Trimming left V 3 bases short and J 4 bases short, with 13 bases between.

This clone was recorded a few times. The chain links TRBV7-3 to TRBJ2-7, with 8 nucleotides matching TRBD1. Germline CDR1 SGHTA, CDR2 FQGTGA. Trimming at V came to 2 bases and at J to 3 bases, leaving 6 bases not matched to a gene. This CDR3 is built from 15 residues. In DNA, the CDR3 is TGTGCCAGCAGCTTATCCCGGGACAGGTACTACGAGCAGTACTTC. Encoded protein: CASSLSRDRYYEQYF.

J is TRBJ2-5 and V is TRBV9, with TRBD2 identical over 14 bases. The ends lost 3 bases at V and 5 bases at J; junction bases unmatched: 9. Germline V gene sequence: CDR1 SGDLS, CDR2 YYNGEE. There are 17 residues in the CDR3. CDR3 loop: CASSAGTSGGLAETQYF. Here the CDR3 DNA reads TGTGCCAGCAGCGCTGGGACTAGCGGGGGTTTGGCGGAGACCCAGTACTTC.

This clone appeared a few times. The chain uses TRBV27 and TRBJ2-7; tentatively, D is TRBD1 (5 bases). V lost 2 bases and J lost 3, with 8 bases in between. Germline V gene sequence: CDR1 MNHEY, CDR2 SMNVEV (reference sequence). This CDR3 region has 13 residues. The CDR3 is CASSLQTDYEQYF. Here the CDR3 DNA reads TGTGCCAGCAGTTTACAGACAGACTACGAGCAGTACTTC.

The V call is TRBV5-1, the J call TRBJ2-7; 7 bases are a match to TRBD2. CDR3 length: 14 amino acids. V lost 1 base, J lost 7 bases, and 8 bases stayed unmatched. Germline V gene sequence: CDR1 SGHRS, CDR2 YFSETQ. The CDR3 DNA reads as TGCGCCAGCAGCTTGTCTAGCGGCCATTCGGAGCAGTACTTC. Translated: CASSLSSGHSEQYF.

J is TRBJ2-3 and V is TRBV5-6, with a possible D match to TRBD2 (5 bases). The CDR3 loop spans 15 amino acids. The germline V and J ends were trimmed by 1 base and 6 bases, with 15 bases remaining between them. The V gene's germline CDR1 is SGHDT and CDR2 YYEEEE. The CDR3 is CASSLSLGPGDTQYF. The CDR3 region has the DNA TGTGCCAGCAGCTTGAGTCTCGGGCCGGGGGATACGCAGTATTTT. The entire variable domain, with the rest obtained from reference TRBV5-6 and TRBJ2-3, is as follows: DAGVTQSPTHLIKTRGQQVTLRCSPKSGHDTVSWYQQALGQGPQFIFQYYEEEERQRGNFPDRFSGHQFPNYSSELNVNALLLGDSALYLCASSLSLGPGDTQYFGPGTRLTVL.

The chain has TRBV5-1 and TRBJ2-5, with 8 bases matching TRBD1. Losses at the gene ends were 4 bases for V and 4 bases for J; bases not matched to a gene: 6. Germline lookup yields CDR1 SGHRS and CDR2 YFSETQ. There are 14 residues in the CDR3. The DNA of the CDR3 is TGCGCCAGCAGCATCGTGACAGGGGCAGAGACCCAGTACTTC. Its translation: CASSIVTGAETQYF. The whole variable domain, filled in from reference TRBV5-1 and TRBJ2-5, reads KAGVTQTPRYLIKTRGQQVTLSCSPISGHRSVSWYQQTPGQGLQFLFEYFSETQRNKGNFPGRFSGRQFSNSRSEMNVSTLELGDSALYLCASSIVTGAETQYFGPGTRLLVL.

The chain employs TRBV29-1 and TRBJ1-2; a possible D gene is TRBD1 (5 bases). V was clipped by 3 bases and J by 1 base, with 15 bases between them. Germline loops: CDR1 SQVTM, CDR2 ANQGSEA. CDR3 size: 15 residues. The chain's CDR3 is CSVESRLQVNYGYTF. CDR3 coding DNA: TGCAGCGTTGAGAGCCGTCTACAGGTTAACTATGGCTACACCTTC.

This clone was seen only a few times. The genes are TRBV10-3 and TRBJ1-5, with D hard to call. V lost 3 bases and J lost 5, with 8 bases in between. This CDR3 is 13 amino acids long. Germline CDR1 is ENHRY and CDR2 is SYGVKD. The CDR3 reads CAISDRQDQPQHF. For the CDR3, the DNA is TGTGCCATCAGTGACAGGCAAGATCAGCCCCAGCATTTT.